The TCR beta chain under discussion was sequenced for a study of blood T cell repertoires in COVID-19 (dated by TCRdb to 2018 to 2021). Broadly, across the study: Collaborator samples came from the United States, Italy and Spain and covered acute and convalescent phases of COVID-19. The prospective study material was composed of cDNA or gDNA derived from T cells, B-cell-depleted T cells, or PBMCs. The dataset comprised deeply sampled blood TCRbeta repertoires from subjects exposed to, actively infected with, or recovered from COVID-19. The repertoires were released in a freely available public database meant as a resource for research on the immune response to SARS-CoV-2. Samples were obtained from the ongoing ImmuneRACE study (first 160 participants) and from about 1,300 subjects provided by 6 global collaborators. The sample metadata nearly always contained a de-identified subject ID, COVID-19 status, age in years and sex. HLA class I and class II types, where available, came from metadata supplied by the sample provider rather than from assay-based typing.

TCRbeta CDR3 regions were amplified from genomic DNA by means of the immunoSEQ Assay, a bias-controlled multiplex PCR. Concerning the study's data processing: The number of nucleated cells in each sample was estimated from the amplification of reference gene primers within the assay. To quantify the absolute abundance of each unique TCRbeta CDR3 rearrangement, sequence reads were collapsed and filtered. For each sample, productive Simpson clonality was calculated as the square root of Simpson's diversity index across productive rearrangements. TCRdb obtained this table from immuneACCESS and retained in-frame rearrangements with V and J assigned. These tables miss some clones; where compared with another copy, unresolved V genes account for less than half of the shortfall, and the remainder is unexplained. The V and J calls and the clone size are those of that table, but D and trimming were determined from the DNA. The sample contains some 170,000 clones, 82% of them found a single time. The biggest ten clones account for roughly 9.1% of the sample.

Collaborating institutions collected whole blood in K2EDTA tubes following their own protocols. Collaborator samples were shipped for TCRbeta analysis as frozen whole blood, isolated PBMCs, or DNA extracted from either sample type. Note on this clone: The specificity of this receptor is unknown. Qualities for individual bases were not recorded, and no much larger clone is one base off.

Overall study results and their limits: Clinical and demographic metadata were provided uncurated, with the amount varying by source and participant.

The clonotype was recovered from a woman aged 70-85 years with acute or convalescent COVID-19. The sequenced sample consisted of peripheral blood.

The CDR3 reads as follows: CASTIRGQETQYF. DNA sequence: TGTGCCAGCACAATCCGGGGTCAAGAGACCCAGTACTTC. This sequence uses TRBV2 and TRBJ2-5, and TRBD2 may be the D gene, going by 5 matching bases. Trimming costs V 7 bases and J 2 bases, and their ends lie 11 bases apart. Including cysteine and phenylalanine, the CDR3 has 13 amino acids. Just the 39-base CDR3 DNA is kept, in frame starting at base 1. Sequences SNHLY (CDR1) and FYNNEI (CDR2) are obtained from the germline V gene.